This TCR beta chain was sequenced in a study of T cell responses to AZD1222 COVID-19 vaccine. Overall study context: Second-dose recipients at about 4 or about 12 weeks were treated as one pooled group.

Study-level findings and limits: At baseline, just 5 or 6 AZD1222 recipients tested seropositive. The sample set comprised mostly white British donors with more females, and clonal diversity was possibly underestimated. Spike-specific TCR breadth and depth both grew after two AZD1222 doses.

This clone is a singleton in its sample. Its cognate antigen is unknown. Clones were sequenced by immunoSEQ multiplex PCR, and TCRdb holds only the in-frame ones, with some missing. Among approximately 150,000 clones listed, around 93% were seen once. V lost 5 bases and J lost 13, with 17 bases in between. This CDR3 spans 12 amino acids. CDR1 and CDR2 from the germline V gene are LGHNT and FRNRAP. This specimen was peripheral blood, taken on day 0 of AZD1222 vaccination. The TCR comes from an adult in good health. This sequence joins TRBV12-5 and TRBJ2-5, with D perhaps matching TRBD1 (6 bases). CDR3 residues: CASGMDSFSAYF. The CDR3 coding sequence is TGTGCTAGTGGTATGGACAGTTTCTCCGCGTACTTC.